The clone carrying this T cell receptor (beta chain) appeared many times. The target antigen is unknown. The CDR3 contains 14 residues. Trimming stripped 3 bases from V and 1 base from J, with 9 bases between. Preparation of the TCRbeta library involved a method that used unique molecular identifiers. Using its own MiXCR run on the PCR reads, TCRdb lists one record per CDR3 protein. Of about 300,000 distinct CDR3 sequences listed, 6.5% to 9% are singletons. This entry is derived from a study of T-cell reconstitution after alpha-beta-depleted transplantation in children. Study outcomes and limitations: Once a year had passed after transplant, T-cell counts and diversity came mostly from newly produced T cells. The origin of high day-60 TCRbeta diversity in some patients lay in surviving recipient T cells and thymic progenitors. Approximately two months post-transplant, alpha-beta T cells reportedly originated from several hundred expanded graft clones.

The source material was peripheral blood, sampled 360 days after TCRalphabeta/CD19-depleted stem cell transplant. The chain is built from TRBV12-3 or TRBV12-4 and TRBJ2-5, with D perhaps assigned TRBD1 or TRBD2 (5 bases each). This receptor was obtained from a female patient under 10 years old who had a stem cell transplant for Fanconi anemia, so the T cells may come from the graft donor. CDR3 region: CASSFPGTQETQYF. The CDR3 nucleotides read TGTGCCAGCAGTTTTCCGGGGACCCAAGAGACCCAGTACTTC.